Below, 27 T cell receptor beta chains from the same sample are listed, as sequenced in a study of PD-L1 blockade in urothelial cancer. Time point of the sample: peripheral blood 6 weeks after treatment start. Repertoires were generated with immunoSEQ multiplex PCR, while TCRdb's copy carries only in-frame clones and drops some. The data hold around 110,000 clones, with about 89% observed a single time. Here the sequenced sample was PBMCs, taken around atezolizumab (anti-PD-L1) treatment. The receptors here all came from a man aged 60-69 years with urothelial cancer.

The chain is built from TRBV30 and TRBJ1-1; tentatively, D is TRBD1 (6 bases). The CDR3 is 12 residues long. Germline CDR1 and CDR2: GTSNPN and SVGIG (reference sequence). V lost 7 bases to trimming and J lost 6 bases, with 15 bases between them. For the CDR3, the DNA is TGTGCCTATAAGGGGGGGGCAGCTGAAGCTTTCTTT. It is translated as CAYKGGAAEAFF.

The chain recombines TRBV6-5 with TRBJ2-7; TRBD2 matches at 10 bases. The CDR3 is 15 amino acids. The V and J ends lost 6 bases and 1 base, in that order; junction bases with no gene match: 6. Germline loops: CDR1 MNHEY, CDR2 SVGAGI. CDR3 DNA: TGTGCCAGCAGGCTAGCGGGGGAACTTTCCTACGAGCAGTACTTC. Its protein product is CASRLAGELSYEQYF.

The rearrangement links TRBV14 to TRBJ1-1, with D tentatively TRBD1 (5 bases). CDR1 SGHDN and CDR2 FVKESK come from the germline V gene. The V and J ends lost 5 bases and 7 bases respectively, with 11 bases between them. This CDR3 comprises 12 residues. CDR3 sequence reads: CASSSAGGEAFF. The DNA for the CDR3 is TGTGCCAGCAGCTCCGCCGGGGGTGAAGCTTTCTTT.

V gene TRBV18 combines with J gene TRBJ1-1; D may be TRBD1 (5 bases). The V and J ends lost 4 bases and 2 bases respectively, with 17 bases between them. This CDR3 has 16 amino acids. The germline CDR1 and CDR2 sequences are KGHSH and LQKENI. For the CDR3, the DNA is TGTGCCAGCTCACTTGGACTACAGGTTTCTAACACTGAAGCTTTCTTT. Amino acid sequence: CASSLGLQVSNTEAFF. The whole variable domain, remainder taken from reference TRBV18 and TRBJ1-1, is NAGVMQNPRHLVRRRGQEARLRCSPMKGHSHVYWYRQLPEEGLKFMVYLQKENIIDESGMPKERFSAEFPKEGPSILRIQQVVRGDSAAYFCASSLGLQVSNTEAFFGQGTRLTVV.

The chain uses TRBV10-2 and TRBJ2-5; tentatively, D is TRBD2 (6 bases). The CDR3 totals 13 residues. Germline-derived CDR1 and CDR2 are WSHSY and SAAADI. Trimming removed 2 bases from V and 7 bases from J, with 11 bases in between. The CDR3 DNA is TGCGCCAGCAGTGAGGGCCCCGGGGGGACCCAGTACTTC. As protein: CASSEGPGGTQYF.

This clone was counted only a few times. The V gene is TRBV27, the J gene TRBJ2-1, with 7 nucleotides matching TRBD2. Trimming at V came to 9 bases and at J to 4 bases, leaving 9 bases not matched to a gene. Germline V gene data show CDR1 as MNHEY and CDR2 as SMNVEV (reference sequence). The CDR3 is 14 residues long. CDR3 residues: CASTTSAAYNEQFF. In DNA, the CDR3 is TGTGCCAGTACAACTAGCGCGGCATACAATGAGCAGTTCTTC.

CDR3 nucleotides: TGTGCCAGCAGGCCCTGGGGGCGAGAACAAGAGACCCAGTACTTC. Protein sequence: CASRPWGREQETQYF. The gene calls are TRBV27 and TRBJ2-5, with D possibly TRBD1 on 6 matching bases. Germline CDR1 is MNHEY and CDR2 is SMNVEV (reference sequence). The length of the CDR3 is 15 residues. V lost 6 bases, J lost 2 bases, and 16 bases lay in between.

The gene calls are TRBV6-1 and TRBJ2-3; TRBD2 agrees at 8 bases. The germline gives CDR1 MNHNS, CDR2 SASEGT. The V and J ends lost 4 bases and 2 bases, in that order; junction bases with no gene match: 14. The CDR3 runs to 18 residues. CDR3 region: CASSGPDSEAGATDTQYF. For the CDR3, the DNA is TGTGCCAGCAGTGGCCCCGACTCGGAAGCGGGGGCCACAGATACGCAGTATTTT.

The chain couples TRBV10-3 to TRBJ2-3, with TRBD1 as a possible D gene (6 bases). The CDR3 extends over 13 amino acids. Germline-derived CDR1 and CDR2 are ENHRY and SYGVKD. Deletions cut 7 bases from V and 8 bases from J, with 16 bases between. For the CDR3, the DNA is TGTGCCATCACCGACCAGGGGCTCGGTACGCAGTATTTT. This encodes CAITDQGLGTQYF.

This sequence joins TRBV5-1 and TRBJ1-3; 9 bases match TRBD1. Germline CDR1 is SGHRS and CDR2 is YFSETQ. Trimming at V came to 4 bases and at J to 4 bases, leaving 3 bases not matched to a gene. This CDR3 is built from 14 residues. The CDR3 reads CASSAGTGGNTIYF. Here the CDR3 DNA reads TGCGCCAGCAGCGCAGGGACAGGGGGAAACACCATATATTTT.

This chain connects TRBV2 to TRBJ2-5; unclear D gene. The germline V gene has CDR1 SNHLY and CDR2 FYNNEI. This CDR3 is built from 10 residues. V was cut by 5 bases and J by 10 bases, with 8 bases left in between. CDR3: CASSPAGQYF. Written as DNA, the CDR3 is TGTGCCAGCAGTCCTGCCGGCCAGTACTTC.

This clone showed up just once. The chain joins TRBV10-3 to TRBJ1-2, with 10 positions matching TRBD1. The germline CDR1 and CDR2 sequences are ENHRY and SYGVKD. The CDR3 loop spans 16 amino acids. J was trimmed by 8 bases and V by 0 bases; bases with no gene match: 9. The CDR3 sequence: CAISESTGTGAEGYTF. DNA for the CDR3: TGTGCCATCAGTGAGTCTACCGGGACAGGGGCAGAGGGCTACACCTTC.

The J gene is TRBJ2-3, the V gene TRBV7-2, with 7 bases identical to TRBD1. Germline CDR1 SGHTA, CDR2 FQGNSA. This CDR3 spans 12 amino acids. V was clipped by 7 bases and J by 5 bases; unmatched bases: 3. CDR3 amino acids: CASTNRGDTQYF. CDR3 nucleotides: TGTGCCAGCACCAACAGGGGAGATACGCAGTATTTT.

This clone has just one count. The chain employs TRBV4-3 and TRBJ2-7; possibly TRBD2 for D (5 bases). V lost 0 bases and J lost 0, with 6 bases in between. The CDR3 length is 14 residues. CDR1 LGHNA and CDR2 YSLEER come from the germline V gene. The CDR3 nucleotides read TGCGCCAGCAGCCAAGACCGGGGCTCCTACGAGCAGTACTTC. This translates into CASSQDRGSYEQYF.

This chain uses TRBV10-3 with TRBJ2-3, with 7 bases identical to TRBD1. This CDR3 region has 13 residues. Germline CDR1 and CDR2: ENHRY and SYGVKD. J lost 2 bases, V lost 11 bases, and 7 bases had no gene match. This CDR3 reads CAVQGTDTDTQYF. Here the CDR3 DNA reads TGTGCCGTCCAGGGGACAGACACAGATACGCAGTATTTT.

The chain has TRBV5-6 and TRBJ2-1; 10 bases are shared with TRBD2. Germline loops: CDR1 SGHDT, CDR2 YYEEEE. The J segment lost 6 bases and the V segment lost 0 bases, leaving 6 bases of the junction unmatched. The CDR3 runs 16 residues. CDR3 nucleotides: TGTGCCAGCAGCTTGGTCCTAGCGGGAGTTATCAATGAGCAGTTCTTC. Translating it yields CASSLVLAGVINEQFF.

The chain links TRBV6-1 to TRBJ2-7; no definite D call. Germline V lookup: CDR1 MNHNS, CDR2 SASEGT. This CDR3 region has 12 residues. V was trimmed by 2 bases and J by 7 bases, leaving 9 bases between them. The CDR3 DNA sequence: TGTGCCAGCAGTGAACCTCCTTCGGAGCAGTACTTC. Translated, it gives CASSEPPSEQYF.

V gene TRBV11-3 combines with J gene TRBJ2-1, with 10 nucleotides matching TRBD2. The CDR3 has 17 amino acids. The germline gives CDR1 SGHNT, CDR2 YENEEA. The trim removed 4 bases at V and 2 bases at J, leaving 8 bases unmatched. CDR3 sequence (DNA): TGTGCCAGCAGCTCAAACCTAGCGGGAGTTGCCTACAATGAGCAGTTCTTC. Translation: CASSSNLAGVAYNEQFF.

The V gene is TRBV29-1, the J gene TRBJ1-4; the D gene is possibly TRBD1 (5 bases). V dropped 6 bases and J dropped 6 bases, with 11 bases sitting between them. The CDR3 contains 12 residues. Germline V lookup: CDR1 SQVTM, CDR2 ANQGSEA. The CDR3 here is CSVGGGDEKLFF. As DNA, the CDR3 is TGCAGCGTCGGGGGGGGTGATGAAAAACTGTTTTTT.

The rearrangement links TRBV28 to TRBJ2-5; TRBD2 is a possible D gene (6 bases). Germline CDR1 reads MDHEN; CDR2 reads SYDVKM. Trimming cost V 3 bases and J 5 bases, with 10 bases left between them. The CDR3 loop spans 13 amino acids. The CDR3 here is CASSLGGEETQYF. The CDR3 DNA reads TGTGCCAGCAGTTTGGGGGGTGAGGAGACCCAGTACTTC.

The chain uses TRBV28 and TRBJ1-1, with TRBD1 as a possible D gene (6 bases). Germline values: CDR1 MDHEN, CDR2 SYDVKM. CDR3 length: 14 residues. V was shortened by 6 bases and J by 1 base, with 12 bases between the two germline ends. CDR3 region: CASSAGTKNTEAFF. The CDR3 DNA is TGTGCCAGCAGCGCCGGGACAAAGAACACTGAAGCTTTCTTT.

The chain links TRBV11-3 to TRBJ2-7, with a possible D match to TRBD2 (5 bases). This CDR3 comprises 14 residues. The V end lost 5 bases, the J end lost 4 bases, and 15 bases lay between the germline ends. The germline CDR1 and CDR2 sequences are SGHNT and YENEEA. As DNA, the CDR3 is TGTGCCAGCAGCCCTAATGGCGAGGGATACGAGCAGTACTTC. The encoded protein is CASSPNGEGYEQYF.

This clone occurred once. This rearrangement joins TRBV7-3 to TRBJ2-6; 10 nucleotides agree with TRBD1. The V gene end was trimmed by 5 bases and the J gene end by 0 bases; junction bases not matched to a gene: 10. Germline CDR1 and CDR2: SGHTA and FQGTGA. There are 19 residues in the CDR3. The chain's CDR3 is CASSLRGQGPFSGANVLTF. The CDR3 DNA reads as TGTGCCAGCAGCCTACGGGGACAGGGGCCTTTCTCTGGGGCCAACGTCCTGACTTTC.

This clone was counted once. This chain joins TRBV28 and TRBJ1-5, with D hard to call. Germline-derived CDR1 and CDR2 are MDHEN and SYDVKM. This CDR3 spans 15 amino acids. Trimming shortened V by 3 bases and J by 5 bases, and 14 bases separated the two germline ends. The chain's CDR3 is CASSFIGPGDQPQHF. CDR3 DNA: TGTGCCAGCAGTTTCATAGGCCCCGGGGATCAGCCCCAGCATTTT.

The chain couples TRBV4-2 to TRBJ2-1, with a weak D call TRBD2 (6 bases). Germline values: CDR1 LGHNA, CDR2 YNFKEQ. This CDR3 region has 17 residues. V lost 4 bases to trimming and J lost 0 bases, with 16 bases between them. The CDR3 loop is CASSLLLGTSSYNEQFF. The CDR3 DNA sequence: TGTGCCAGCAGCCTCCTCCTCGGGACTTCCTCCTACAATGAGCAGTTCTTC.

The V and J genes are TRBV7-3 and TRBJ2-7, with D possibly matching TRBD1 (5 bases). This CDR3 has 14 amino acids. Per the germline V gene, CDR1 is SGHTA and CDR2 is FQGTGA. Trimming took 0 bases from V and 5 from J, leaving 11 bases between them. The CDR3 protein is CASSLTRVSDEQYF. The CDR3 nucleotides are TGTGCCAGCAGCTTAACCAGGGTAAGCGACGAGCAGTACTTC.

The chain is built from TRBV7-3 and TRBJ2-1; 9 bases are a match to TRBD2. Trimming cost V 1 base and J 9 bases; bases outside gene matches: 13. The germline gives CDR1 SGHTA, CDR2 FQGTGA. The CDR3 is 17 amino acids. The CDR3 sequence: CASSLSGSGSLRGEQFF. The CDR3 DNA is TGTGCCAGCAGCTTAAGCGGTAGCGGGAGCCTTAGGGGTGAGCAGTTCTTC. The full variable domain, its missing parts supplied by reference TRBV7-3 and TRBJ2-1, is GAGVSQTPSNKVTEKGKYVELRCDPISGHTALYWYRQSLGQGPEFLIYFQGTGAADDSGLPNDRFFAVRPEGSVSTLKIQRTERGDSAVYLCASSLSGSGSLRGEQFFGPGTRLTVL.